Ten or more counts support the clone carrying this T cell receptor (beta chain). The ends were cut back, 6 bases at V and 2 bases at J, with 14 bases in the middle. The CDR3 totals 15 residues. Germline values: CDR1 SQVTM, CDR2 ANQGSEA. The sample belongs to a study of human T cells and chemical hapten exposure. TCRdb re-called the RACE reads with MiXCR, one entry per CDR3 protein. Seen here are 35,000 to 50,000 distinct CDR3 sequences, 3.7% observed once, and the top ten hold about 6%. This sample's time point: healthy volunteer bleed at 6 weeks. Whole blood, unfractionated, served as the material for total RNA extraction.

The sequencing input was whole blood. V gene TRBV29-1 combines with J gene TRBJ2-6; tentative D call: TRBD1 (7 bases). The origin of this receptor is a human donor in good health. Some clones in this sample may be carry-over from other donors' samples. As DNA, the CDR3 is TGCAGCGTCCAGCTCAGGGGGGCTGGGGCCAACGTCCTGACTTTC. It is translated as CSVQLRGAGANVLTF.